A selection of T cell receptor beta chains follows, all from one sample in a study of T cells in Graves' hyperthyroidism and ophthalmopathy. TCRdb reprocessed the multiplex PCR reads via MiXCR and lists one record per CDR3 protein. The table has about 350,000 distinct CDR3 sequences, around 18% seen once. The sample consisted of blood. The receptor set was obtained from a woman in her forties with Graves' ophthalmopathy. The CDR3 runs from the conserved cysteine through the conserved F or W. The D gene is left open where the match is weak. Where a row states a size, it is once, few, many or the class of an expanded clone; other rows omit it.

D gene: -; J gene: TRBJ1-1; V gene: TRBV9; clone size: -; CDR3 protein: CASSVAPFKNTEAFF; CDR3 DNA: TGTGCCAGCAGCGTCGCCCCGTTCAAGAACACTGAAGCTTTCTTT
D gene: -; J gene: TRBJ2-4; V gene: TRBV4-3; clone size: many; CDR3 protein: CASSQDQTVKNIQYF; CDR3 DNA: TGCGCCAGCAGCCAAGATCAGACAGTTAAAAACATTCAGTACTTC
D gene: TRBD2; J gene: TRBJ2-7; V gene: TRBV12-3/TRBV12-4; clone size: -; CDR3 protein: CASSLTGGQDEQYF; CDR3 DNA: TGTGCCAGCAGTTTAACGGGAGGGCAGGACGAGCAGTACTTC
D gene: -; J gene: TRBJ2-7; V gene: TRBV9; clone size: many; CDR3 protein: CASSEVGGSYEQYF; CDR3 DNA: TGTGCCAGCAGTGAAGTTGGGGGCAGCTACGAGCAGTACTTC
D gene: -; J gene: TRBJ2-4; V gene: TRBV6-2/TRBV6-3; clone size: many; CDR3 protein: CASSKTVPVAKNIQYF; CDR3 DNA: TGTGCCAGCAGCAAAACGGTCCCGGTAGCCAAAAACATTCAGTACTTC
D gene: -; J gene: TRBJ2-7; V gene: TRBV5-1; clone size: many; CDR3 protein: CASSLNVYEQYF; CDR3 DNA: TGCGCCAGCAGCTTGAACGTTTACGAGCAGTACTTC
D gene: -; J gene: TRBJ2-6; V gene: TRBV12-3/TRBV12-4; clone size: many; CDR3 protein: CATRGGGSGANVLTF; CDR3 DNA: TGTGCCACTCGAGGGGGGGGCTCTGGGGCCAACGTCCTGACTTTC
D gene: -; J gene: TRBJ2-4; V gene: TRBV6-2/TRBV6-3; clone size: -; CDR3 protein: CAREKNIQYF; CDR3 DNA: TGTGCCAGAGAAAAAAACATTCAGTACTTC
D gene: TRBD2; J gene: TRBJ2-5; V gene: TRBV29-1; clone size: -; CDR3 protein: CSAQYLADPQETQYF; CDR3 DNA: TGCAGCGCCCAATACCTAGCGGACCCTCAAGAGACCCAGTACTTC
D gene: TRBD1; J gene: TRBJ1-2; V gene: TRBV2; clone size: many; CDR3 protein: CASVRRSGGNYGYTF; CDR3 DNA: TGTGCCAGCGTGAGGCGGTCAGGGGGAAACTATGGCTACACCTTC
D gene: TRBD1; J gene: TRBJ2-2; V gene: TRBV7-8; clone size: many; CDR3 protein: CASSAPGQAAAGELFF; CDR3 DNA: TGTGCCAGCAGCGCGCCGGGACAGGCGGCCGCCGGGGAGCTGTTTTTT
D gene: -; J gene: TRBJ1-1; V gene: TRBV19; clone size: many; CDR3 protein: CASSTAENTEAFF; CDR3 DNA: TGTGCCAGTAGTACCGCCGAGAACACTGAAGCTTTCTTT
D gene: -; J gene: TRBJ1-5; V gene: TRBV20-1; clone size: many; CDR3 protein: CSARDPGRFSNQPQHF; CDR3 DNA: TGCAGTGCTAGAGATCCAGGGCGTTTTAGCAATCAGCCCCAGCATTTT
D gene: TRBD1; J gene: TRBJ2-2; V gene: TRBV6-1; clone size: few; CDR3 protein: CASSVDRGTGELFF; CDR3 DNA: TGTGCCAGCAGTGTGGACAGGGGAACCGGGGAGCTGTTTTTT
D gene: TRBD1; J gene: TRBJ1-5; V gene: TRBV6-2/TRBV6-3; clone size: many; CDR3 protein: CASSYYLDRASNQPQHF; CDR3 DNA: TGTGCCAGCAGTTACTATTTGGACAGGGCCAGCAATCAGCCCCAGCATTTT
D gene: -; J gene: TRBJ1-2; V gene: TRBV6-1; clone size: many; CDR3 protein: CASSEREHYGYTF; CDR3 DNA: TGTGCCAGCAGTGAAAGGGAACACTATGGCTACACCTTC
D gene: TRBD2; J gene: TRBJ2-7; V gene: TRBV12-3/TRBV12-4; clone size: many; CDR3 protein: CASSLGLAGARYEQYF; CDR3 DNA: TGTGCCAGCAGTTTAGGACTAGCGGGAGCAAGGTACGAGCAGTACTTC
D gene: TRBD2; J gene: TRBJ2-7; V gene: TRBV2; clone size: -; CDR3 protein: CASSEGLAGVHEQYF; CDR3 DNA: TGTGCCAGCAGTGAGGGATTAGCGGGAGTCCACGAGCAGTACTTC
D gene: -; J gene: TRBJ1-5; V gene: TRBV4-1; clone size: many; CDR3 protein: CASSQVRPYGNQPQHF; CDR3 DNA: TGCGCCAGCAGCCAAGTTAGGCCTTATGGCAATCAGCCCCAGCATTTT
D gene: TRBD1; J gene: TRBJ2-7; V gene: TRBV6-1; clone size: -; CDR3 protein: CASTAGGVAQQYF; CDR3 DNA: TGTGCCAGCACTGCAGGGGGTGTTGCCCAGCAGTACTTC
D gene: -; J gene: TRBJ1-1; V gene: TRBV2; clone size: many; CDR3 protein: CASSTGLNTEAFF; CDR3 DNA: TGTGCCAGCAGTACAGGGTTGAACACTGAAGCTTTCTTT
D gene: -; J gene: TRBJ1-1; V gene: TRBV14; clone size: many; CDR3 protein: CASSLGPDTEAFF; CDR3 DNA: TGTGCCAGCAGCCTCGGACCCGACACTGAAGCTTTCTTT
D gene: TRBD1; J gene: TRBJ1-1; V gene: TRBV10-3; clone size: -; CDR3 protein: CATFPGQGANTEAFF; CDR3 DNA: TGTGCCACCTTTCCGGGACAGGGAGCGAACACTGAAGCTTTCTTT
D gene: TRBD1; J gene: TRBJ1-2; V gene: TRBV28; clone size: many; CDR3 protein: CASSPIGDRVLSDGYTF; CDR3 DNA: TGTGCCAGCAGTCCGATAGGGGACAGAGTCCTCTCGGATGGCTACACCTTC
D gene: -; J gene: TRBJ2-5; V gene: TRBV20-1; clone size: many; CDR3 protein: CSAPMIAYQETQYF; CDR3 DNA: TGCAGTGCCCCAATGATAGCCTATCAAGAGACCCAGTACTTC
D gene: TRBD1; J gene: TRBJ1-3; V gene: TRBV7-9; clone size: -; CDR3 protein: CASSEGTGAGSIYF; CDR3 DNA: TGTGCCAGCAGCGAAGGGACAGGGGCGGGATCCATATATTTT
D gene: -; J gene: TRBJ1-1; V gene: TRBV27; clone size: many; CDR3 protein: CASSLAGGVTEAFF; CDR3 DNA: TGTGCCAGCAGTTTAGCGGGGGGCGTCACTGAAGCTTTCTTT
D gene: -; J gene: TRBJ1-1; V gene: TRBV12-3/TRBV12-4; clone size: few; CDR3 protein: CASLYPSRVYTTEAFF; CDR3 DNA: TGTGCCAGCCTGTATCCCTCGCGGGTCTATACCACTGAAGCTTTCTTT
D gene: TRBD1; J gene: TRBJ1-5; V gene: TRBV28; clone size: many; CDR3 protein: CASSTLDRGDGNQPQHF; CDR3 DNA: TGTGCCAGCAGTACCCTGGACAGGGGAGATGGCAATCAGCCCCAGCATTTT